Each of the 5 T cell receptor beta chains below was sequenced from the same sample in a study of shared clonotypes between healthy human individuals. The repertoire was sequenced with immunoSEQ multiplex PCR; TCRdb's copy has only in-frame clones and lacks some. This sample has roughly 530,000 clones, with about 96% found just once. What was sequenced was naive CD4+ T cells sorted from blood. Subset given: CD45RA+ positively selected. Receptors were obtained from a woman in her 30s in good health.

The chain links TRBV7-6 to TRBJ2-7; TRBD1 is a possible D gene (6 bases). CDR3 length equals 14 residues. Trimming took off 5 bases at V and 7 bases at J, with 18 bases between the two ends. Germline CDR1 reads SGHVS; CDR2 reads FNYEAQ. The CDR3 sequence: CASSQKVDRLEQYF. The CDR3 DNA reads TGTGCCAGCAGCCAAAAAGTCGACAGGCTTGAGCAGTACTTC.

The CDR3 coding sequence is TGCGCCAGCAGCTCGGACAGGGGTGCTGAGCAGTTCTTC. This codes for CASSSDRGAEQFF. V and J are TRBV5-1 and TRBJ2-1, with 9 bases fitting TRBD1. Per germline, CDR1 SGHRS and CDR2 YFSETQ. V was pared by 3 bases and J by 9 bases, with 4 bases of the junction left unmatched. The CDR3 consists of 13 residues.

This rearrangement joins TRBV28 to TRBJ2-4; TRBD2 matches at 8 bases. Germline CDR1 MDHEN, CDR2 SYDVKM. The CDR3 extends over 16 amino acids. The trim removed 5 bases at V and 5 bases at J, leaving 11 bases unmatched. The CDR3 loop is CASSRKAGVGQNIQYF. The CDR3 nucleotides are TGTGCCAGCAGTAGGAAAGCGGGAGTTGGCCAAAACATTCAGTACTTC.

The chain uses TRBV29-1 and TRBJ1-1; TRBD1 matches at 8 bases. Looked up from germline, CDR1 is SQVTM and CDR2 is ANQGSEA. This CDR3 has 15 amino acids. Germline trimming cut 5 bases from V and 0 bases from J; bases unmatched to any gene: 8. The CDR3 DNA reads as TGCAGCGTTTCCAAAGGGACAGGTCTGAACACTGAAGCTTTCTTT. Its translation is CSVSKGTGLNTEAFF.

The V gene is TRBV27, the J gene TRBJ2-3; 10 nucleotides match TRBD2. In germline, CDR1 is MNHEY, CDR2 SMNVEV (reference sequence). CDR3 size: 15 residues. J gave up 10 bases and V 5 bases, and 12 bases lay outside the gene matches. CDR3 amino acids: CASSLLGTSVFPQYF. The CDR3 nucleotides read TGTGCCAGCAGTCTACTCGGGACTAGCGTCTTCCCGCAGTATTTT.